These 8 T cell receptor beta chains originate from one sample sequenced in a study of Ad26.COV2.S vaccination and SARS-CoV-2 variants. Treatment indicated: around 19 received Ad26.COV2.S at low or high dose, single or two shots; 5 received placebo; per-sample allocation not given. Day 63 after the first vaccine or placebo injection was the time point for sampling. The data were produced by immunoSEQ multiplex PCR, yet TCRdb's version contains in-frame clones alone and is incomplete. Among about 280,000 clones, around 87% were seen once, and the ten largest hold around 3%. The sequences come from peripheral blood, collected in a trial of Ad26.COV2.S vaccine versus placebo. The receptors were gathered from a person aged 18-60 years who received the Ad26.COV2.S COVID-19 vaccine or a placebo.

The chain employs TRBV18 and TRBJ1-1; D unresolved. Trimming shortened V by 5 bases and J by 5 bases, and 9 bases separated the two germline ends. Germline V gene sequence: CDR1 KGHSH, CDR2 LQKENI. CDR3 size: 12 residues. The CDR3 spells CASSEQRTEAFF. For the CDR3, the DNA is TGTGCCAGCTCAGAACAGAGAACTGAAGCTTTCTTT.

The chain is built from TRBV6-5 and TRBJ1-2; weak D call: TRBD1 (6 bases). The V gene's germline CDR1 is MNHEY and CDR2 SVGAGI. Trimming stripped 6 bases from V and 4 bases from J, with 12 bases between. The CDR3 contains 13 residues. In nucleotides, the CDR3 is TGTGCCAGCAGACCGGACAGATCCTATGGCTACACCTTC. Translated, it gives CASRPDRSYGYTF.

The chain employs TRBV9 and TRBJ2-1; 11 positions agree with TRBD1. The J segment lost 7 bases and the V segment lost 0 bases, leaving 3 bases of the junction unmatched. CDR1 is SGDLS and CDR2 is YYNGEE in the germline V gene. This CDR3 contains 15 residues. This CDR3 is CASSVEDRGRNEQFF. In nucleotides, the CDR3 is TGTGCCAGCAGCGTAGAGGACAGGGGGCGGAATGAGCAGTTCTTC.

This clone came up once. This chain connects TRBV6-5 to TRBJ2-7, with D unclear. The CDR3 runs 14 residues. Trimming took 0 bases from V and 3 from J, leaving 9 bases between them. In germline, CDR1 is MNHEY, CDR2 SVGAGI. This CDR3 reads CASSYSQGFYEQYF. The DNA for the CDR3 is TGTGCCAGCAGTTACTCGCAAGGGTTCTACGAGCAGTACTTC.

CDR3 in amino acids: CASSLGPEAFF. CDR3 nucleotide sequence: TGCGCCAGCAGCTTGGGGCCTGAAGCTTTCTTT. The chain has TRBV5-1 and TRBJ1-1; D uncertain. This CDR3 has 11 residues. Trimming removed 0 bases at V and 6 bases at J, with 3 bases between. Germline loops: CDR1 SGHRS, CDR2 YFSETQ.

CDR3 nucleotide sequence: TGTGCCAGCAGCTTAGACACAGCGGGGGTAAGGGGTACGCAGTATTTT. This gives the protein CASSLDTAGVRGTQYF. The V call is TRBV11-2, the J call TRBJ2-3; TRBD2 matches at 8 bases. Germline CDR1 and CDR2: SGHAT and FQNNGV. The J segment lost 8 bases and the V segment lost 0 bases, leaving 10 bases of the junction unmatched. This CDR3 comprises 16 residues.

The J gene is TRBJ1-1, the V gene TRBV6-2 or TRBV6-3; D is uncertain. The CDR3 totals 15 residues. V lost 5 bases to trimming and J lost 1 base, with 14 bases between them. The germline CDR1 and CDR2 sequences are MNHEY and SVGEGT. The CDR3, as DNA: TGTGCCAGCAGTCCCTGGGAGGCCAAGAACACTGAAGCTTTCTTT. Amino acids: CASSPWEAKNTEAFF.

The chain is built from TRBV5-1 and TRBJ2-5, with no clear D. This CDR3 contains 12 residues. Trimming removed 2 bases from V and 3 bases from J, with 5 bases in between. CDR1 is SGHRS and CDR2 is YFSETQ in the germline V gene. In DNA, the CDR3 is TGCGCCAGCAGCTTTAGGGAAGAGACCCAGTACTTC. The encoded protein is CASSFREETQYF.